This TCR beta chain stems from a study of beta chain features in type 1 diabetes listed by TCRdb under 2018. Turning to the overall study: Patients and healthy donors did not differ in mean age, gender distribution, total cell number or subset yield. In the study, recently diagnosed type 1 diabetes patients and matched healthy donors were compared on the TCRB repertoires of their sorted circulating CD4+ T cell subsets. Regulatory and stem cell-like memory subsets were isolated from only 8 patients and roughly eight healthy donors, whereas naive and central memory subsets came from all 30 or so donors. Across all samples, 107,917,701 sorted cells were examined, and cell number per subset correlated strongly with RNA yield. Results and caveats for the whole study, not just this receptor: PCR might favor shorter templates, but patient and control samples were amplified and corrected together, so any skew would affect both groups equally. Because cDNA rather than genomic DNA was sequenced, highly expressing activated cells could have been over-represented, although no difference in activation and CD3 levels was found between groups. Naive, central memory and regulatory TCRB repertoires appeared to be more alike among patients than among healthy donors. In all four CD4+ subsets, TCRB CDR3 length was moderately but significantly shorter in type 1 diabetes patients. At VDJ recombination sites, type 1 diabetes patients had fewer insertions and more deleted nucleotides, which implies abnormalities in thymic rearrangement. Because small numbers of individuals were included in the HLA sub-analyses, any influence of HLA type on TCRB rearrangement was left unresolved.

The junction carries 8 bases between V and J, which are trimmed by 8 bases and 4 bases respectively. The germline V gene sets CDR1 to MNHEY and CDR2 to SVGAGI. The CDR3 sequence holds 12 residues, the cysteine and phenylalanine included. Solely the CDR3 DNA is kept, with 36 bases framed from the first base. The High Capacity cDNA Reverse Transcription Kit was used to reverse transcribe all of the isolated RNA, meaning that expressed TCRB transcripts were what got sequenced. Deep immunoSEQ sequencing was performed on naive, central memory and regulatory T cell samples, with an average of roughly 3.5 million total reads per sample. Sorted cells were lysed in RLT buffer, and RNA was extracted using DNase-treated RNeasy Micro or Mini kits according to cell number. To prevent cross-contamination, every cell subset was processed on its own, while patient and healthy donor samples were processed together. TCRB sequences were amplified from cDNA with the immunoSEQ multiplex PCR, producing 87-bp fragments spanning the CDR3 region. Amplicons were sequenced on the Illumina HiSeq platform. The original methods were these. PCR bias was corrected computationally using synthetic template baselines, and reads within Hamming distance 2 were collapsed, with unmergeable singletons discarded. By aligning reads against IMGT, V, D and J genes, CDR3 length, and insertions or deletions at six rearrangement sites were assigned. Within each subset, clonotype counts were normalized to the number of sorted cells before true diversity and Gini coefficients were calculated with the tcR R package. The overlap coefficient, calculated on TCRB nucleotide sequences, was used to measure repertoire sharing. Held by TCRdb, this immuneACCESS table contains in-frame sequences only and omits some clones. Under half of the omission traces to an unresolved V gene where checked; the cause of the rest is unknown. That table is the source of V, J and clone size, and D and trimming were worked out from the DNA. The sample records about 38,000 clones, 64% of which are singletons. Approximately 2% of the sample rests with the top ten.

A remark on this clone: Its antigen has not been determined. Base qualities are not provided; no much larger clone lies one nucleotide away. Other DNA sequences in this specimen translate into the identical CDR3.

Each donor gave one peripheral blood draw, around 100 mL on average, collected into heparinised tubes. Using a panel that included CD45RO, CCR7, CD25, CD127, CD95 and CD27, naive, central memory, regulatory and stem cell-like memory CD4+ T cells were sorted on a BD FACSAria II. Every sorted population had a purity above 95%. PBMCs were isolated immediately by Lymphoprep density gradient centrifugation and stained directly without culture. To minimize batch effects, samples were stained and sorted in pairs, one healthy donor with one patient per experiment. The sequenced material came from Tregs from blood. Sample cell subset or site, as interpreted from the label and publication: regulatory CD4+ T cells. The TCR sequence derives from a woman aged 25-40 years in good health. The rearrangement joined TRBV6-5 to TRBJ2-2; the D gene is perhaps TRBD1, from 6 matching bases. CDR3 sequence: CASRRGTGELFF. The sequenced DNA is TGTGCCAGCCGCAGGGGCACCGGGGAGCTGTTTTTT.